These 15 T cell receptor beta chains came from one sample sequenced in a study of T-cell memory formation after mild COVID-19 (dated by TCRdb to about 2021). Library preparation was by 5' RACE. Data came from an Illumina NovaSeq 6000. The public sequencing data were trimmed at Q25 with fastp and processed into clonotypes with MiXCR by TCRdb, which kept only in-frame beta chains. A single entry per CDR3 protein holds the most common genes and DNA from its merged rows. The sample yields 300,000 to 350,000 distinct CDR3 sequences; roughly an eighth were counted once. The top ten constitute 22% of the sample. The sample taken for sequencing was PBMCs or a T cell subset sorted from them (not recorded which). These receptors all come from a man in his late teens or twenties who had mild COVID-19 (a few samples of this study predate the infection). The sample titles of this study are shuffled in the database, so cell type and time point are left out; the donor was told from shared clones.

The table lists this clonotype with many counts. Here the CDR3 reads CASSLHGNTIYF. The CDR3 DNA reads as TGTGCCAGCAGCTTACACGGAAACACCATATATTTT. The chain combines TRBV7-9 with TRBJ1-3; the D is unclear. Between the trimmed V and J ends, which lost 2 bases and 4 bases, there was a span of 3 bases. The germline gives CDR1 SEHNR, CDR2 FQNEAQ (reference sequence). This CDR3 contains 12 residues.

This clonotype was seen a handful of times. This chain uses TRBV5-1 with TRBJ2-5, with 8 positions matching TRBD2. The CDR3 has 16 amino acids. Germline V CDR1 and CDR2: SGHRS, YFSETQ. V was pared by 4 bases and J by 4 bases, with 12 bases of the junction left unmatched. CDR3 bases: TGCGCCAGCAGCGCCGTGGGGCGGGGGGCCGGAGAGACCCAGTACTTC. Its translation is CASSAVGRGAGETQYF.

This clonotype was detected only a few times. This chain links TRBV7-9 with TRBJ2-7; 11 bases align to TRBD1. Trimming took 5 bases from V and 6 from J; bases not matched to a gene: 12. In germline, CDR1 is SEHNR, CDR2 FQNEAQ (reference sequence). The CDR3 runs 16 residues. CDR3 in DNA: TGTGCCAGCAGCCCCTCGGCGGGACAGGGGGATCGCGAGCAGTACTTC. Protein sequence: CASSPSAGQGDREQYF.

This clonotype was seen a few times. The chain recombines TRBV28 with TRBJ1-1; TRBD1 might be the D (6 bases). This CDR3 contains 14 residues. CDR1 MDHEN and CDR2 SYDVKM come from the germline V gene. Trimming removed 6 bases at V and 8 bases at J, with 19 bases between. The CDR3 is CASRESGTRIEAFF. As DNA, the CDR3 is TGTGCCAGCAGGGAATCCGGGACACGCATAGAAGCTTTCTTT.

This clonotype turned up a few times. The V and J genes are TRBV24-1 and TRBJ2-1, with 10 bases lining up with TRBD2. In germline, CDR1 is KGHDR, CDR2 SFDVKD. The V segment lost 4 bases and the J segment 14 bases; nucleotides outside the gene matches: 4. The CDR3 runs 12 residues. CDR3: CATSDPGTSEFF. DNA of the CDR3: TGTGCCACCAGTGACCCCGGGACTAGCGAGTTCTTC.

This clonotype has at least ten counts. This chain uses TRBV18 with TRBJ1-5; perhaps TRBD1 as D (6 bases). The ends were cut back, 4 bases at V and 7 bases at J, with 14 bases in the middle. The CDR3 runs to 14 residues. Per the germline V gene, CDR1 is KGHSH and CDR2 is LQKENI. CDR3 coding DNA: TGTGCCAGCTCACGAGGCAGGGGTGAACAGCCCCAGCATTTT. It is translated as CASSRGRGEQPQHF.

This clonotype was recorded a few times. J is TRBJ1-4 and V is TRBV20-1; 7 nucleotides agree with TRBD1. This CDR3 region has 14 residues. From germline, CDR1 is DFQATT and CDR2 SNEGSKA (reference sequence). V trimming: 4 bases; J trimming: 8 bases; junction bases outside the gene matches: 10. CDR3 amino acids: CSATGGDSWEKLFF. The CDR3 coding sequence is TGCAGTGCTACCGGGGGGGACAGTTGGGAAAAACTGTTTTTT.

The chain has TRBV5-1 and TRBJ2-5; maybe TRBD1 (5 bases). The CDR3 spans 15 residues. Germline V gives CDR1 SGHRS, CDR2 YFSETQ. Trimming removed 2 bases at V and 1 base at J, with 12 bases between. This CDR3 reads CASSFGQGGQETQYF. DNA for the CDR3: TGCGCCAGCAGCTTCGGGCAGGGCGGCCAAGAGACCCAGTACTTC.

This clonotype showed up just a few times. The V call is TRBV6-2 or TRBV6-3, the J call TRBJ1-5; D gene uncertain. V was cut by 5 bases and J by 5 bases, with 10 bases left in between. Germline CDR1 MNHEY, CDR2 SVGEGT. This CDR3 is built from 13 residues. The CDR3 region is CASSPSTYQPQHF. In DNA, the CDR3 is TGTGCCAGCAGTCCCTCCACCTATCAGCCCCAGCATTTT.

Many counts were recorded for this clonotype. V usage is TRBV5-1 and J usage is TRBJ1-6, with a weak D call TRBD1 (5 bases). V was clipped by 2 bases and J by 8 bases, with 8 bases between them. This CDR3 comprises 13 residues. Germline-derived CDR1 and CDR2 are SGHRS and YFSETQ. This chain's CDR3 is CASSLKQDSPLHF. The CDR3 bases are TGCGCCAGCAGCTTAAAACAGGATTCACCCCTCCACTTT.

There are many counts of this clonotype. This chain connects TRBV7-9 to TRBJ2-3; D is undetermined. Germline lookup yields CDR1 SEHNR and CDR2 FQNEAQ (reference sequence). V lost 5 bases and J lost 4, with 10 bases in between. This CDR3 region has 13 residues. DNA for the CDR3: TGTGCCAGCAGCCCCCTTGGGGCAGATACGCAGTATTTT. Its protein is CASSPLGADTQYF.

This clonotype was seen a handful of times. The rearrangement links TRBV20-1 to TRBJ2-7; D is perhaps TRBD1 (6 bases). The CDR3 covers 14 residues. V lost 5 bases and J 0 bases, leaving 14 bases between the germline ends. Germline V gives CDR1 DFQATT, CDR2 SNEGSKA (reference sequence). The CDR3 DNA reads TGCAGTGCTGCCCGACAGGCCCTCTCCTACGAGCAGTACTTC. This translates into CSAARQALSYEQYF.

This clonotype was picked up a small number of times. The V and J genes are TRBV4-2 and TRBJ2-1, with 11 bases that match TRBD2. J gave up 4 bases and V 3 bases, and 5 bases lay outside the gene matches. CDR1 LGHNA and CDR2 YNFKEQ come from the germline V gene. This CDR3 is built from 16 residues. The CDR3 here is CASSHAGLAAYNEQFF. In nucleotides, the CDR3 is TGTGCCAGCAGCCACGCGGGACTAGCGGCTTACAATGAGCAGTTCTTC.

V gene TRBV6-6 combines with J gene TRBJ1-2, with 11 bases matching TRBD1. J was trimmed by 0 bases and V by 5 bases; bases with no gene match: 5. The CDR3 runs to 16 residues. Looked up from germline, CDR1 is MNHNY and CDR2 is SVGAGI (reference sequence). The CDR3 nucleotides read TGTGCCAGCAGTCGGGACAGGGGGAGGCCTAACTATGGCTACACCTTC. Translation: CASSRDRGRPNYGYTF.

This chain links TRBV27 with TRBJ1-4; the match to TRBD1 covers 8 bases. The CDR3 has 15 residues. Germline assignment: CDR1 MNHEY and CDR2 SMNVEV (reference sequence). J was trimmed by 4 bases and V by 5 bases; bases with no gene match: 6. The CDR3 nucleotides are TGTGCCAGCAGTGCAAGGACAGGGAATAATGAAAAACTGTTTTTT. Protein: CASSARTGNNEKLFF.